This TCR beta chain came from a study of shared clonotypes between healthy human individuals. Profiled with immunoSEQ multiplex PCR; TCRdb holds only in-frame clones, not every one. Counted here are 640,000 or so clones, around 72% occurring once; the ten biggest clones make up roughly 1.8%. The CDR3 is made up of 13 amino acids. The germline CDR1 and CDR2 sequences are SGHRS and YFSETQ. The V gene lost 0 bases and the J gene lost 4 bases, with 7 bases spanning the gap. The receptor was derived from a woman aged 25-40 years in good health. The genes are TRBV5-1 and TRBJ2-5, with D hard to call. Material: memory CD4+ T cells sorted from blood. This sample's subset: CD45RA-negative fraction. The CDR3 sequence: CASSLGSRETQYF. The CDR3 bases are TGCGCCAGCAGCTTGGGTAGTAGAGAGACCCAGTACTTC.